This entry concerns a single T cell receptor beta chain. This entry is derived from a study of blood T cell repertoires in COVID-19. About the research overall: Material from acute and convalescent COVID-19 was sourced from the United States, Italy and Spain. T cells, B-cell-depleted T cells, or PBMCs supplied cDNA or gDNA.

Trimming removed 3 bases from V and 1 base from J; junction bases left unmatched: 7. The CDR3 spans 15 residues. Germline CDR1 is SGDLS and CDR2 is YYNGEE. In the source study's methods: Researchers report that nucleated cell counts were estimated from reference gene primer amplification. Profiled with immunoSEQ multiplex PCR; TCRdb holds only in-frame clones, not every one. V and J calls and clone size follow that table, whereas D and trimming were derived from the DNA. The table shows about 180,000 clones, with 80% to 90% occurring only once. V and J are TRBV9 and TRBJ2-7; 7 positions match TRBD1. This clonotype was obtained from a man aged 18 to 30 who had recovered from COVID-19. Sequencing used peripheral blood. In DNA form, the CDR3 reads TGTGCCAGCAGCGAGGGGGACAGCTTATCCTACGAGCAGTACTTC. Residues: CASSEGDSLSYEQYF.